The 11 T cell receptor beta chains below all came from one sample that was sequenced in a study of blood T cell repertoires in COVID-19. Repertoires were generated with immunoSEQ multiplex PCR, while TCRdb's copy carries only in-frame clones and drops some. The sample has 150,000 to 200,000 clones; approximately 92% are singletons. The sequenced material came from peripheral blood. The origin of the receptors is a woman aged 50 to 60 with acute or convalescent COVID-19.

V usage is TRBV19 and J usage is TRBJ1-1, with a tentative D call TRBD1 (6 bases). The CDR3 runs to 17 residues. CDR1 is LNHDA, CDR2 SQIVND, per germline (reference sequence). V was cut by 3 bases and J by 0 bases, with 17 bases left in between. This CDR3 is CASSMGGARSVNTEAFF. CDR3 coding DNA: TGTGCCAGTAGTATGGGGGGGGCGCGTAGTGTGAACACTGAAGCTTTCTTT.

This chain connects TRBV5-6 to TRBJ1-1, with 7 bases that match TRBD1. Germline V CDR1 and CDR2: SGHDT, YYEEEE. The CDR3 sequence is 15 residues long. With 4 bases clipped from V and 2 bases from J, the junction kept 8 bases outside the gene matches. CDR3 sequence: CASSLTGTANTEAFF. CDR3 DNA sequence: TGTGCCAGCAGCCTTACCGGGACAGCAAACACTGAAGCTTTCTTT.

The chain has TRBV7-9 and TRBJ1-6, with 8 nucleotides matching TRBD1. With 1 base clipped from V and 14 bases from J, the junction kept 7 bases outside the gene matches. The germline CDR1 and CDR2 sequences are SEHNR and FQNEAQ (reference sequence). This CDR3 comprises 14 residues. The CDR3 is CASSLGDRLKTLHF. The CDR3 DNA reads TGTGCCAGCAGCTTAGGGGACAGGCTTAAGACCCTCCACTTT. The full variable domain, in which reference TRBV7-9 and TRBJ1-6 provide the parts outside the CDR3, is DTGVSQNPRHKITKRGQNVTFRCDPISEHNRLYWYRQTLGQGPEFLTYFQNEAQLEKSRLLSDRFSAERPKGSFSTLEIQRTEQGDSAMYLCASSLGDRLKTLHFGNGTRLTVT.

This rearrangement joins TRBV7-2 to TRBJ1-1; D is unclear. Germline CDR1 and CDR2: SGHTA and FQGNSA. There are 15 residues in the CDR3. V lost 5 bases and J lost 0, with 13 bases in between. The CDR3 loop reads CASSPSGRMNTEAFF. The CDR3 bases are TGTGCCAGCAGCCCCTCCGGGAGGATGAACACTGAAGCTTTCTTT.

The chain links TRBV5-6 to TRBJ1-2, with D possibly matching TRBD1 (5 bases). V lost 1 base and J 6 bases, leaving 13 bases between the germline ends. Per the germline V gene, CDR1 is SGHDT and CDR2 is YYEEEE. This CDR3 has 14 amino acids. As DNA, the CDR3 is TGTGCCAGCAGCTTGTGGTGGGGCGCGGATGGCTACACCTTC. This translates into CASSLWWGADGYTF.

The rearrangement links TRBV12-5 to TRBJ1-1, with TRBD1 matching 8 bases. Germline CDR1 LGHNT, CDR2 FRNRAP. The length of the CDR3 is 16 residues. V was clipped by 0 bases and J by 10 bases; unmatched bases: 13. This CDR3 reads CASGLVLNPRGQTAFF. The CDR3 region has the DNA TGTGCTAGTGGTTTGGTTCTAAACCCCAGGGGGCAAACAGCTTTCTTT. The full variable domain, completed using reference TRBV12-5 and TRBJ1-1, is DARVTQTPRHKVTEMGQEVTMRCQPILGHNTVFWYRQTMMQGLELLAYFRNRAPLDDSGMPKDRFSAEMPDATLATLKIQPSEPRDSAVYFCASGLVLNPRGQTAFFGQGTRLTVV.

This chain uses TRBV30 with TRBJ2-7; weak D call: TRBD1 (5 bases). The germline V and J ends were trimmed by 5 bases and 5 bases, with 16 bases remaining between them. Germline CDR1 is GTSNPN and CDR2 is SVGIG (reference sequence). This CDR3 comprises 13 residues. The CDR3 spells CAWGPTAIHEQYF. The DNA of the CDR3 is TGTGCCTGGGGGCCGACAGCGATCCACGAGCAGTACTTC.

The chain carries TRBV7-2 and TRBJ2-7; tentative D call: TRBD1 (6 bases). The V gene's germline CDR1 is SGHTA and CDR2 FQGNSA. V lost 2 bases, J lost 5 bases, and 7 bases lay in between. CDR3 length: 12 residues. The CDR3 protein is CASSLKGDEQYF. DNA of the CDR3: TGTGCCAGCAGCTTAAAGGGGGACGAGCAGTACTTC. The full variable domain, rest sourced from reference TRBV7-2 and TRBJ2-7, is GAGVSQSPSNKVTEKGKDVELRCDPISGHTALYWYRQSLGQGLEFLIYFQGNSAPDKSGLPSDRFSAERTGGSVSTLTIQRTQQEDSAVYLCASSLKGDEQYFGPGTRLTVT.

The chain uses TRBV18 and TRBJ1-3, with 9 bases fitting TRBD1. The CDR3 has 16 amino acids. V lost 5 bases to trimming and J lost 0 bases; unmatched junction nucleotides: 5. Germline CDR1 and CDR2: KGHSH and LQKENI. The DNA of the CDR3 is TGTGCCAGCTCAGCCGGGACAGGGTCCTCTGGAAACACCATATATTTT. It encodes CASSAGTGSSGNTIYF.

This clone was picked up one time. The chain uses TRBV3-1 (or the pseudogene TRBV3-2) and TRBJ2-1; tentative D call: TRBD2 (6 bases). This CDR3 spans 16 amino acids. CDR1 LGHDT and CDR2 YNNKEL come from the germline V gene (reference sequence). V dropped 2 bases and J dropped 8 bases, with 19 bases sitting between them. CDR3 amino acids: CASSQIWLGRRDEQFF. CDR3 DNA: TGTGCCAGCAGCCAAATCTGGCTGGGAAGGAGGGATGAGCAGTTCTTC.

This chain links TRBV11-2 with TRBJ2-3; 8 nucleotides agree with TRBD2. Germline CDR1 and CDR2: SGHAT and FQNNGV. This CDR3 is built from 15 residues. Unmatched junction bases numbered 12, after V lost 5 bases and J lost 8 bases. The CDR3 protein is CASSKLGGASGTQYF. In DNA form, the CDR3 reads TGTGCCAGCAGCAAGCTCGGGGGGGCCTCTGGTACGCAGTATTTT.